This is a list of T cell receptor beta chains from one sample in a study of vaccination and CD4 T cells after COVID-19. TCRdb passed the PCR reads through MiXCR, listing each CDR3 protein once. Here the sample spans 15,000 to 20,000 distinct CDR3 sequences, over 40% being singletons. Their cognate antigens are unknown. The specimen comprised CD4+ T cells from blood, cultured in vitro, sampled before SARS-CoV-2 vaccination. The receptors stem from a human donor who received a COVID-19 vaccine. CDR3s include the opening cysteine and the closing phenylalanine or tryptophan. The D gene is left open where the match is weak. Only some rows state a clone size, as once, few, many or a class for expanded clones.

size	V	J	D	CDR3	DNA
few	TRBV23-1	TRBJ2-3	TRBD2	CASRDRLAGNTDTQYF	TGCGCCAGCAGAGACAGACTAGCGGGGAACACAGATACGCAGTATTTT
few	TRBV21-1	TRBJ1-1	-	CASSKVARVANTEAFF	TGTGCCAGCAGCAAAGTTGCGAGGGTAGCGAACACTGAAGCTTTCTTT
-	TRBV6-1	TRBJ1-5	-	CASFSLGAGDQPQHF	TGTGCCAGCTTCTCCTTGGGGGCCGGGGATCAGCCCCAGCATTTT
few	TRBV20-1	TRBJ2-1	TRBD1	CSATLRDRDYNEQFF	TGCAGTGCCACGCTCCGGGACAGGGACTACAATGAGCAGTTCTTC
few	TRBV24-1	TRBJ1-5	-	CATSDPGTPQHF	TGTGCCACCAGTGATCCTGGGACCCCCCAGCATTTT
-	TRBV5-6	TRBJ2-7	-	CASSLAGVPYEQYF	TGTGCCAGCAGCTTGGCCGGCGTTCCCTACGAGCAGTACTTC
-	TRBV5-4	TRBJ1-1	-	CASSLGAGSNTEAFF	TGTGCCAGCAGCTTGGGGGCAGGGTCGAACACTGAAGCTTTCTTT
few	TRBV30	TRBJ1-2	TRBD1	CAWSRRGLGGIDGYTF	TGTGCCTGGAGTAGGAGGGGGCTAGGGGGAATAGATGGCTACACCTTC
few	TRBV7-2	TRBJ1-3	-	CASSSRLNSGNTIYF	TGTGCCAGCAGCTCTAGACTGAACTCTGGAAACACCATATATTTT
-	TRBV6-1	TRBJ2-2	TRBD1	CASSLDRGTGELFF	TGTGCCAGCAGCCTTGACAGGGGCACCGGGGAGCTGTTTTTT
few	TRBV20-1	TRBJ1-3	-	CSARQGAGNTIYF	TGCAGTGCTAGACAGGGAGCTGGAAACACCATATATTTT
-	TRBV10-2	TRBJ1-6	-	CASSESEDTVNSPLHF	TGCGCCAGCAGTGAGTCGGAGGACACCGTTAATTCACCCCTCCACTTT
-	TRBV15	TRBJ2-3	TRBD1	CATSRRTGEQYF	TGTGCCACCAGCAGACGGACAGGTGAGCAGTATTTT
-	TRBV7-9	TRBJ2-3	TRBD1	CASSPWTGGDTDTQYF	TGTGCCAGCAGCCCATGGACAGGGGGGGACACAGATACGCAGTATTTT
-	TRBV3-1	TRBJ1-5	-	CASSQESGAGNQPQHF	TGTGCCAGCAGCCAAGAATCAGGGGCAGGCAATCAGCCCCAGCATTTT
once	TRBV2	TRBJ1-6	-	CASSGGIHSPLHF	TGTGCCAGCAGTGGTGGGATTCATTCACCCCTCCACTTT
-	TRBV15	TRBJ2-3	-	CATSRVSGGAASDTQYF	TGTGCCACCAGCAGGGTTTCTGGGGGGGCGGCGTCAGATACGCAGTATTTT
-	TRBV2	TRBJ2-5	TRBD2	CASSETGTSGEGTQYF	TGTGCCAGCAGTGAAACCGGGACTAGCGGGGAAGGGACCCAGTACTTC
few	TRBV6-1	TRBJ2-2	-	CASRFGVTGELFF	TGTGCCAGCAGGTTCGGGGTCACCGGGGAGCTGTTTTTT
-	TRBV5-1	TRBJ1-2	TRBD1	CASSATGNPQEGYGYTF	TGCGCCAGCAGCGCGACAGGGAACCCTCAGGAGGGGTATGGCTACACCTTC
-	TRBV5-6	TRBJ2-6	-	CASSLGWGGLGANVLTF	TGTGCCAGCAGCTTAGGGTGGGGGGGGCTGGGGGCCAACGTCCTGACTTTC
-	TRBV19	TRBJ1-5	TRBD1	CASSTPGQGTHPQHF	TGTGCCAGTAGTACACCGGGACAGGGGACTCACCCCCAGCATTTT
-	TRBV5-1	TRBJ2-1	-	CASSLVGYNEQFF	TGCGCCAGCAGCTTGGTCGGTTACAATGAGCAGTTCTTC
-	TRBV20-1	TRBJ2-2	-	CSARASANTGELFF	TGCAGTGCTAGGGCCAGCGCGAACACCGGGGAGCTGTTTTTT
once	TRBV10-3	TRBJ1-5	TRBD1	CAIRGTGRNQPQHF	TGTGCCATCAGGGGGACAGGGCGGAATCAGCCCCAGCATTTT
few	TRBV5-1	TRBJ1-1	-	CASSLTGDRPEAFF	TGCGCCAGCAGCTTGACCGGGGACCGCCCTGAAGCTTTCTTT
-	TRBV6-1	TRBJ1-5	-	CASSEWPQHF	TGTGCCAGCAGTGAGTGGCCCCAGCATTTT
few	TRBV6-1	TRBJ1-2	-	CASNDGEYGYTF	TGTGCCAGCAACGATGGGGAGTATGGCTACACCTTC
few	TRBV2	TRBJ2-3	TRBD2	CASSQQTSGGADTQYF	TGTGCCAGCAGCCAGCAAACTAGCGGGGGCGCAGATACGCAGTATTTT
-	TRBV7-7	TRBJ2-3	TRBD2	CASSLSSGEDTQYF	TGTGCCAGCAGCTTAAGTAGCGGGGAAGATACGCAGTATTTT
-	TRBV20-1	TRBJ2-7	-	CSAYGTRSSYEQYF	TGCAGTGCTTATGGCACCCGGAGCTCCTACGAGCAGTACTTC
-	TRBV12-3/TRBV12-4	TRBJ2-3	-	CASSLSRPPDTQYF	TGTGCCAGCAGTTTATCCCGACCACCAGATACGCAGTATTTT
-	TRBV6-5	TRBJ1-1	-	CASSYAASRDTEAFF	TGTGCCAGCAGTTACGCTGCCTCGAGGGACACTGAAGCTTTCTTT
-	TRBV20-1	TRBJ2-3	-	CSARDPRQNTDTQYF	TGCAGTGCTAGAGATCCGAGACAGAACACAGATACGCAGTATTTT
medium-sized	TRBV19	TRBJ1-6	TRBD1	CASSGTANSPLHF	TGTGCCAGTAGCGGGACAGCGAATTCACCCCTCCACTTT
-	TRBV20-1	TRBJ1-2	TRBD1	CSARDPWTGRNYGYTF	TGCAGTGCTAGAGACCCTTGGACAGGGAGAAACTATGGCTACACCTTC
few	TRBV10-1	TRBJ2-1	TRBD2	CASRGLAGTNEQFF	TGCGCCAGCAGGGGACTAGCGGGGACCAATGAGCAGTTCTTC
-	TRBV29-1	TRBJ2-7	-	CSVGETAYEQYF	TGCAGCGTTGGTGAGACAGCCTACGAGCAGTACTTC
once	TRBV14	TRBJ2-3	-	CASSLGRISSTDTQYF	TGTGCCAGCAGCCTCGGACGGATCAGTAGCACAGATACGCAGTATTTT
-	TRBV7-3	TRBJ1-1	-	CASSPGTFRTLNTEAFF	TGTGCCAGCAGCCCCGGGACTTTCCGTACCTTGAACACTGAAGCTTTCTTT
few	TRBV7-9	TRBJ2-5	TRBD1	CASSPGRTGSFETQYF	TGTGCCAGCAGCCCGGGGAGGACAGGGAGTTTCGAGACCCAGTACTTC